The clone carrying this T cell receptor (beta chain) was detected ten times or more. The antigen is undetermined. These data are taken from a study of identical twins. Points from the study as a whole: The models gave estimates that fell short of the out-of-frame TCR alpha sharing seen in monozygotic twins.

It was template switching that added a universal primer site, and there were unique molecular identifiers on the cDNA. TCRdb independently ran MiXCR on the 5' RACE reads; one entry per CDR3 protein. The sample has over 550,000 distinct CDR3 sequences, roughly 7.1% seen once; the top ten hold 1.5% to 2%. Everyone who gave samples was a healthy Caucasian. Another study also made use of these data, one on yellow fever vaccine responses in identical twins. That study adds: Twins' T cell vaccine responses reportedly looked partly convergent, partly personalized.

This clonotype originated in a woman between 18 and 29 years old in good health. The specimen sequenced was PBMCs.

The CDR3, as DNA: TGTGCCAGCAGTGGAAACGTAGAGGGGTACACAGATACGCAGTATTTT. It specifies CASSGNVEGYTDTQYF. This chain uses TRBV7-9 with TRBJ2-3; perhaps D is TRBD1 or TRBD2 (5 bases each). V was shortened by 6 bases and J by 2 bases, with 18 bases between the two germline ends. The CDR3 runs 16 residues. From germline, CDR1 is SEHNR and CDR2 FQNEAQ (reference sequence).